The 27 T cell receptor beta chains given below trace back to one sample, sequenced in a study of identical twins. MiXCR, run by TCRdb on the 5' RACE reads, gives a single entry per CDR3 protein. The sample records roughly 1.6 million distinct CDR3 sequences, 25% to 35% being singletons. Input material: cord blood. The receptor source for this set is a newborn girl in good health.

Details on this clonotype: Just one base apart from a much larger clone, this may be a read error. The chain employs TRBV20-1 and TRBJ2-4; 7 bases are shared with TRBD2. The CDR3 consists of 14 residues. The germline V gene encodes CDR1 DFQATT and CDR2 SNEGSKA (reference sequence). For the CDR3, the DNA is TGCAGTGCTGGAGATCTATCGGGGGGAGACATTCAGTACTTC. This codes for CSAGDLSGGDIQYF.

The chain combines TRBV7-9 with TRBJ1-1, with 7 bases fitting TRBD1. CDR3 length: 14 amino acids. The trim removed 8 bases at V and 5 bases at J, leaving 11 bases unmatched. Germline V gene lookup returns CDR1 SEHNR and CDR2 FQNEAQ (reference sequence). CDR3: CASFVTGFRTEAFF. DNA of the CDR3: TGTGCCAGCTTCGTGACAGGGTTTCGAACTGAAGCTTTCTTT.

The J gene is TRBJ2-3, the V gene TRBV12-5, with a weak D call TRBD1 (6 bases). From germline, CDR1 is LGHNT and CDR2 FRNRAP. V lost 4 bases to trimming and J lost 4 bases, with 9 bases between them. CDR3 length: 13 amino acids. The DNA for the CDR3 is TGTGCTAGTGGTTCCAACAGGGCAGATACGCAGTATTTT. This codes for CASGSNRADTQYF.

This chain links TRBV13 with TRBJ2-1; possibly TRBD2 for D (5 bases). The CDR3 has 12 residues. Looked up from germline, CDR1 is PRHDT and CDR2 is FYEKMQ (reference sequence). Trimming removed 6 bases from V and 6 bases from J, with 9 bases in between. CDR3: CASSTGSNEQFF. The CDR3 DNA reads as TGTGCCAGCAGTACGGGGAGCAATGAGCAGTTCTTC.

V is TRBV20-1 and J is TRBJ1-2; tentative D call: TRBD1 (6 bases). CDR3 length: 12 residues. The V gene lost 4 bases and the J gene lost 1 base, with 7 bases spanning the gap. Looked up from germline, CDR1 is DFQATT and CDR2 is SNEGSKA (reference sequence). The CDR3 sequence is CSATQGNYGYTF. In DNA, the CDR3 is TGCAGTGCTACACAGGGTAACTATGGCTACACCTTC.

This clonotype has a handful of counts. The rearrangement links TRBV15 to TRBJ1-2; D not certain. The germline V gene has CDR1 LNHNV and CDR2 YYDKDF (reference sequence). The CDR3 totals 16 residues. V was clipped by 1 base and J by 0 bases, with 12 bases between them. CDR3 region: CATSRVSGRTNYGYTF. The CDR3 DNA follows: TGTGCCACCAGCAGAGTTTCTGGTAGAACTAACTATGGCTACACCTTC.

This clonotype was observed many times. This chain connects TRBV24-1 to TRBJ2-3, with D hard to call. V dropped 1 base and J dropped 2 bases, with 3 bases sitting between them. The germline V gene encodes CDR1 KGHDR and CDR2 SFDVKD. This CDR3 region has 13 residues. The chain's CDR3 is CATSDFNTDTQYF. The CDR3 region has the DNA TGTGCCACCAGTGATTTCAACACAGATACGCAGTATTTT.

This clonotype was seen a few times. V and J are TRBV4-1 and TRBJ2-6, with 7 bases identical to TRBD1. The J segment lost 0 bases and the V segment lost 4 bases, leaving 3 bases of the junction unmatched. Germline CDR1 is MGHRA and CDR2 is YSYEKL. The CDR3 has 16 amino acids. This CDR3 reads CASSPGQVSGANVLTF. Written as DNA, the CDR3 is TGCGCCAGCAGCCCCGGACAGGTCTCTGGGGCCAACGTCCTGACTTTC.

This clonotype was found a few times. The chain uses TRBV11-2 and TRBJ2-3; D not resolved. The V end lost 5 bases, the J end lost 2 bases, and 11 bases lay between the germline ends. The V gene's germline CDR1 is SGHAT and CDR2 FQNNGV. This CDR3 comprises 14 residues. The chain's CDR3 is CASSPGPVTDTQYF. CDR3 coding DNA: TGTGCCAGCAGCCCCGGACCTGTCACAGATACGCAGTATTTT.

V and J are TRBV6-1 and TRBJ1-2, with 7 bases aligning to TRBD1. This CDR3 spans 15 amino acids. The germline V gene encodes CDR1 MNHNS and CDR2 SASEGT. V lost 5 bases and J lost 3; bases outside the gene matches: 9. CDR3 in DNA: TGTGCCAGCAGTCCCGGGGGACAGTTCTACTATGGCTACACCTTC. The encoded protein is CASSPGGQFYYGYTF.

This chain links TRBV24-1 with TRBJ2-3; TRBD2 matches at 8 bases. The CDR3 covers 18 residues. V shed 4 bases, J shed 0 bases, and the junction held 11 bases outside the gene matches. Per the germline V gene, CDR1 is KGHDR and CDR2 is SFDVKD. The CDR3 protein is CATSELLRLATSTDTQYF. The CDR3 DNA is TGTGCCACCAGTGAATTGCTCCGACTAGCGACTAGCACAGATACGCAGTATTTT.

The genes are TRBV2 and TRBJ2-5, with 10 bases lining up with TRBD2. The trim removed 3 bases at V and 5 bases at J, leaving 6 bases unmatched. CDR3 length: 15 amino acids. CDR1 and CDR2 (germline): SNHLY, FYNNEI. The CDR3, as DNA: TGTGCCAGCAGTGATTTACTAGCGGGAAGGGAGACCCAGTACTTC. Translation gives CASSDLLAGRETQYF. Full variable domain (rest looked up from reference TRBV2 and TRBJ2-5): EPEVTQTPSHQVTQMGQEVILRCVPISNHLYFYWYRQILGQKVEFLVSFYNNEISEKSEIFDDQFSVERPDGSNFTLKIRSTKLEDSAMYFCASSDLLAGRETQYFGPGTRLLVL.

This clonotype was seen once. The rearrangement links TRBV20-1 to TRBJ1-2, with 9 bases lining up with TRBD1. Unmatched junction bases numbered 9, after V lost 0 bases and J lost 4 bases. CDR1 is DFQATT, CDR2 SNEGSKA, per germline (reference sequence). The CDR3 is 16 amino acids. The CDR3 protein is CSARDRRTGDSYGYTF. The CDR3 coding sequence is TGCAGTGCTAGAGATCGACGGACAGGGGATTCCTATGGCTACACCTTC.

This rearrangement joins TRBV5-1 to TRBJ1-4; 10 nucleotides align to TRBD1. The V segment lost 0 bases and the J segment 0 bases; nucleotides outside the gene matches: 8. The CDR3 has 19 residues. Germline CDR1 is SGHRS and CDR2 is YFSETQ. CDR3 DNA sequence: TGCGCCAGCAGCTTGGTCCGGGACAGGGGCACCGCAACTAATGAAAAACTGTTTTTT. Translating gives CASSLVRDRGTATNEKLFF.

This clonotype was seen only a few times. The V and J genes are TRBV27 and TRBJ2-7; D is ambiguous. The germline V gene encodes CDR1 MNHEY and CDR2 SMNVEV (reference sequence). V was cut by 7 bases and J by 6 bases, with 16 bases left in between. This CDR3 has 13 residues. The CDR3 coding sequence is TGTGCCAGCAAAGGCGATTTTTCGGTCGAGCAGTACTTC. Protein sequence: CASKGDFSVEQYF.

CDR3 nucleotide sequence: TGCGCCAGCAGCACGGGGTCCTCTGGGGCCAACGTCCTGACTTTC. Translating gives CASSTGSSGANVLTF. J is TRBJ2-6 and V is TRBV5-1; D may be TRBD2 (5 bases). Germline CDR1 SGHRS, CDR2 YFSETQ. The V and J ends lost 4 bases and 0 bases respectively, with 8 bases between them. This CDR3 spans 15 amino acids.

Many counts were recorded for this clonotype. The rearrangement uses TRBV5-5 and TRBJ1-5, with no clear D. Germline values: CDR1 SGHKS, CDR2 YYEKEE (reference sequence). Trimming left V 1 base short and J 3 bases short, with 11 bases between. The length of the CDR3 is 15 residues. The CDR3 nucleotides read TGTGCCAGCAGCTTGCGATCCGGATTCAATCAGCCCCAGCATTTT. Translated, it gives CASSLRSGFNQPQHF.

The chain has TRBV5-6 and TRBJ2-5, with D perhaps TRBD1 (5 bases). The CDR3 runs to 13 residues. Trimming removed 5 bases from V and 1 base from J, with 9 bases in between. The germline V gene has CDR1 SGHDT and CDR2 YYEEEE. CDR3 nucleotides: TGTGCCAGCAGGAGGACATTCCAAGAGACCCAGTACTTC. Protein sequence: CASRRTFQETQYF.

This clonotype was detected only once. A read error may account for a junction end that differs from germline. This rearrangement joins TRBV7-9 to TRBJ2-7; possible D gene TRBD1, 5 bases. The CDR3 spans 13 residues. Germline loops: CDR1 SEHNR, CDR2 FQNEAQ (reference sequence). CDR3 nucleotide sequence: TGTGCCGGCAGCTTCGCTACAGGCTACGAGCAGTACTTC. This encodes CAGSFATGYEQYF.

The chain is built from TRBV2 and TRBJ1-2; D is possibly TRBD1 (6 bases). CDR1 is SNHLY, CDR2 FYNNEI, per germline. There are 15 residues in the CDR3. Trimming stripped 2 bases from V and 4 bases from J, with 14 bases between. This chain's CDR3 is CASSEPLQGVYGYTF. The CDR3 DNA is TGTGCCAGCAGTGAACCCTTACAGGGAGTCTATGGCTACACCTTC.

The chain is built from TRBV20-1 and TRBJ2-3; no reliable D call. Looked up from germline, CDR1 is DFQATT and CDR2 is SNEGSKA (reference sequence). The CDR3 consists of 13 residues. The V end was cut by 0 bases, the J end by 7 bases, with 11 bases between. CDR3 amino acids: CSARDPRIYTQYF. The CDR3 coding sequence is TGCAGTGCTAGAGATCCCCGGATTTATACGCAGTATTTT.

V and J are TRBV3-1 and TRBJ2-5; either TRBD1 or TRBD2 may supply D (5 bases each). The CDR3 covers 15 residues. The V gene lost 1 base and the J gene lost 1 base, with 10 bases spanning the gap. CDR1 and CDR2 (germline): LGHDT, YNNKEL (reference sequence). Written as DNA, the CDR3 is TGTGCCAGCAGCCAAGGTCGAGGGACCCAAGAGACCCAGTACTTC. It codes for CASSQGRGTQETQYF.

This clonotype was seen only once. The genes are TRBV19 and TRBJ1-6; perhaps TRBD1 as D (6 bases). This CDR3 has 18 residues. V lost 3 bases and J 3 bases, leaving 18 bases between the germline ends. The germline V gene encodes CDR1 LNHDA and CDR2 SQIVND (reference sequence). The CDR3, as DNA: TGTGCCAGTAGTATGCGGAAAGTAACGGGACACTATAATTCACCCCTCCACTTT. Translation: CASSMRKVTGHYNSPLHF.

This chain uses TRBV5-1 with TRBJ2-7, with TRBD1 matching over 10 bases. V dropped 2 bases and J dropped 1; count of bases not matched to a gene: 6. The CDR3 loop spans 16 amino acids. In germline, CDR1 is SGHRS, CDR2 YFSETQ. The CDR3 sequence is CASSFWTGGKSYEQYF. The CDR3 bases are TGCGCCAGCAGCTTCTGGACAGGGGGAAAGTCCTACGAGCAGTACTTC.

This clonotype was observed a few times. The chain has TRBV4-2 and TRBJ1-4; maybe TRBD1 (5 bases). Trimming shortened V by 1 base and J by 7 bases, and 13 bases separated the two germline ends. Germline CDR1 LGHNA, CDR2 YNFKEQ. The CDR3 has 15 residues. CDR3 DNA: TGTGCCAGCAGCCAAGCTTACCGGGGCCTTGAAAAACTGTTTTTT. Encoded protein: CASSQAYRGLEKLFF.

This chain joins TRBV6-4 and TRBJ2-3; the D gene is possibly TRBD2 (6 bases). Trimming cost V 4 bases and J 9 bases, with 11 bases left between them. Germline lookup yields CDR1 MRHNA and CDR2 SNTAGT. There are 12 residues in the CDR3. The CDR3 DNA follows: TGTGCCAGCAGTGTGCGGGGTGGGACGCAGTATTTT. This translates into CASSVRGGTQYF.

The CDR3 region is CSASGTGPRRDTQYF. For the CDR3, the DNA is TGCAGTGCTAGCGGAACAGGGCCTCGAAGAGATACGCAGTATTTT. The chain uses TRBV20-1 and TRBJ2-3, with D perhaps matching TRBD1 (6 bases). The CDR3 sequence is 15 residues long. Trimming cost V 3 bases and J 5 bases, with 18 bases left between them. Per the germline V gene, CDR1 is DFQATT and CDR2 is SNEGSKA (reference sequence).